This T cell receptor (beta chain) comes out of a study of radiotherapy plus CTLA-4 blockade in lung cancer. Study information: Objective response was observed in about 19% of patients, and disease control in 30% to 35%.

Points on this clone: Antigen: not known.

Clones were read by immunoSEQ multiplex PCR, and TCRdb kept only the in-frame ones, dropping some. This sample has 45,000 or so clones, with around 76% found just once. Study-level results: In blood, TCR clones derived from the tumor expanded after radiotherapy plus ipilimumab. Interferon-beta, together with early blood T cell clone dynamics, reportedly best predicted response.

The CDR3 contains 14 residues. In germline, CDR1 is SGHRS, CDR2 YFSETQ. J was trimmed by 5 bases and V by 0 bases; bases with no gene match: 3. The rearrangement joins TRBV5-1 to TRBJ1-2; TRBD1 matches 8 bases. This sequence was found in a human donor with non-small cell lung cancer who had stable disease on radiotherapy plus ipilimumab. The sample was peripheral blood, taken from a patient treated with radiotherapy plus ipilimumab. The CDR3 DNA follows: TGCGCCAGCAGCTTGGACAGGGGGACATATGGCTACACCTTC. Its translation is CASSLDRGTYGYTF. The variable domain in full, completed from reference TRBV5-1 and TRBJ1-2, reads KAGVTQTPRYLIKTRGQQVTLSCSPISGHRSVSWYQQTPGQGLQFLFEYFSETQRNKGNFPGRFSGRQFSNSRSEMNVSTLELGDSALYLCASSLDRGTYGYTFGSGTRLTVV.